The entry below describes one T cell receptor beta chain. Antigen: not known. This CDR3 region has 15 residues. The V gene's germline CDR1 is KGHSH and CDR2 LQKENI. V lost 0 bases to trimming and J lost 3 bases, with 11 bases between them. The entry originates in a study of a mutant IDH1 vaccine in newly diagnosed glioma. This sample's time point: week 23, last vaccination. One vaccine dose held 300 ug of mutant IDH1 20-mer peptide and came with topical imiquimod. Clones were sequenced by immunoSEQ multiplex PCR, and TCRdb holds only the in-frame ones, with some missing. In the table there are approximately 35,000 clones, roughly 88% of which are singletons.

This TCR was recovered from a man aged 40-49 years with glioma. Sequenced material: PBMCs, taken from a glioma patient whose treatment included an IDH1 peptide vaccine. V is TRBV18 and J is TRBJ2-5; no firm D call. CDR3: CASSPPGSLKETQYF. The CDR3 nucleotides read TGTGCCAGCTCACCACCGGGCTCCTTGAAAGAGACCCAGTACTTC.